Each of the 8 T cell receptor beta chains below was sequenced from the same sample in a study of T cell clusters in autoimmune cytopenias. Each sample's input was approximately 0.25 ug genomic DNA, 38,000 or so genome equivalents. Multiplex touch-down PCR amplified TRB using TRB-A and TRB-B pools in one tube. Using the multiplex PCR reads, TCRdb records one entry per CDR3 protein without DNA. Its table records 370 or so distinct CDR3 sequences. The same sample was also studied in work on T cell repertoires in aging, cancer and after chemotherapy.

The sequencing sample was made of peripheral blood. These receptors were collected from a human donor in good health.

This clonotype is called large based on its frequency. The CDR3 is CASRGPGELFF. J is TRBJ2-2 and V is TRBV5-6; there is no DNA to check the TCRdb D call of TRBD2. Germline lookup yields CDR1 SGHDT and CDR2 YYEEEE. There are 11 residues in the CDR3. Full variable domain (rest looked up from reference TRBV5-6 and TRBJ2-2): DAGVTQSPTHLIKTRGQQVTLRCSPKSGHDTVSWYQQALGQGPQFIFQYYEEEERQRGNFPDRFSGHQFPNYSSELNVNALLLGDSALYLCASRGPGELFFGEGSRLTVL.

The rearrangement joins TRBV19 to TRBJ2-1; TCRdb outputs TRBD2, but without DNA this stays unchecked. The V gene's germline CDR1 is LNHDA and CDR2 SQIVND (reference sequence). The CDR3 extends over 15 amino acids. CDR3 loop: CASSKTADPYNEQFF.

In terms of frequency, this clonotype is medium-sized. The rearrangement joins TRBV28 to TRBJ1-1; the TCRdb D gene call, TRBD1, has no DNA to confirm it. The CDR3 is 14 residues long. Germline V CDR1 and CDR2: MDHEN, SYDVKM. This CDR3 reads CASSLDRGYTEAFF.

CDR3 sequence reads: CASSYNYGYTF. The chain has TRBV6-6 and TRBJ1-2. This CDR3 has 11 amino acids. CDR1 is MNHNY and CDR2 is SVGAGI in the germline V gene (reference sequence).

This chain uses TRBV15 with TRBJ2-7. The CDR3 is 13 residues long. From germline, CDR1 is LNHNV and CDR2 YYDKDF (reference sequence). This chain's CDR3 is CATSEQVGYEQYF. The full variable domain, its missing parts supplied by reference TRBV15 and TRBJ2-7, is DAMVIQNPRYQVTQFGKPVTLSCSQTLNHNVMYWYQQKSSQAPKLLFHYYDKDFNNEADTPDNFQSRRPNTSFCFLDIRSPGLGDTAMYLCATSEQVGYEQYFGPGTRLTVT.

This clonotype is identified as hyperexpanded from frequency. The gene calls are TRBV6-2 or TRBV6-3 and TRBJ2-5. The germline V gene has CDR1 MNHEY and CDR2 SVGEGT. The CDR3 is made up of 13 amino acids. The CDR3 region is CASSYDSEETQYF.

The gene calls are TRBV6-6 and TRBJ2-1; there is no DNA to check the TCRdb D call of TRBD1. The V gene's germline CDR1 is MNHNY and CDR2 SVGAGI (reference sequence). The CDR3 has 15 residues. The CDR3 loop is CASSYSGTRYNEQFF.

This clonotype is called medium-sized based on its frequency. The chain employs TRBV7-9 and TRBJ2-7; absent DNA, TCRdb's TRBD2 call cannot be checked. Germline V CDR1 and CDR2: SEHNR, FQNEAQ (reference sequence). This CDR3 is 16 amino acids long. CDR3 sequence reads: CASSGTSERSPYEQYF.